The rows below give T cell receptor beta chains drawn from one sample of a study of T cell repertoires in cytomegalovirus infection. Antigens of these TCRs are unknown. TCRdb reprocessed the reads via MiXCR and lists one record per CDR3 protein. The profile shows tens of thousands of distinct CDR3 sequences, approximately 20% of them singletons. The sample was CD8+ T cells from cultured PBMCs, taken from culture after CMV antigen stimulation. All receptors derive from a human donor in good health (CMV status not recorded). Some clones in this sample may be carry-over from other donors' samples. Both conserved end residues are part of each CDR3. A D gene is named only where the DNA matches it firmly. For some rows the clone size is stated as once, few or many, or as a class when expanded; others skip it.

v_gene	j_gene	abundance	d_gene	CDR3aa	CDR3nt
TRBV27	TRBJ2-7	.	.	CASSFGQGIGEQYF	TGTGCCAGCAGTTTCGGGCAGGGAATAGGCGAGCAGTACTTC
TRBV5-4	TRBJ1-2	few	TRBD1	CASSLGRGLYGYTF	TGTGCCAGCAGCTTGGGCAGGGGGCTCTATGGCTACACCTTC
TRBV12-3/TRBV12-4	TRBJ2-7	.	.	CDSSLSVVGLTYYEQYF	TGTGACAGCAGTTTGTCAGTAGTGGGTCTAACCTACTACGAGCAGTACTTC
TRBV6-2/TRBV6-3	TRBJ1-1	few	.	CASSLTKGRTEAFF	TGTGCCAGCAGCTTAACGAAGGGCCGCACTGAAGCTTTCTTT
TRBV24-1	TRBJ2-2	few	.	CATSDRAPPSNTGELFF	TGTGCCACCAGTGACAGGGCGCCGCCCTCGAACACCGGGGAGCTGTTTTTT
TRBV27	TRBJ1-6	few	TRBD1	CASSPGQGNSPLHF	TGTGCCAGCAGTCCGGGACAGGGAAACTCACCCCTCCACTTT
TRBV6-5	TRBJ2-1	few	TRBD2	CASSYSIGASGGNEQFF	TGTGCCAGCAGTTACTCGATAGGGGCTAGCGGGGGGAATGAGCAGTTCTTC
TRBV7-9	TRBJ2-7	few	TRBD1	CASSSWDRPSEQYF	TGTGCCAGCAGCTCTTGGGACAGGCCCTCCGAGCAGTACTTC
TRBV7-6	TRBJ1-3	.	.	CASTGGGRTGNTIYF	TGTGCCAGCACCGGGGGAGGGCGAACTGGAAACACCATATATTTT
TRBV7-2	TRBJ2-1	few	TRBD2	CASSLFSGGAYNEQFF	TGTGCCAGCAGCTTATTTAGCGGGGGGGCCTACAATGAGCAGTTCTTC
TRBV4-1	TRBJ2-7	many	TRBD2	CASSPPGGYEQYF	TGCGCCAGCAGCCCCCCGGGGGGTTACGAGCAGTACTTC
TRBV15	TRBJ2-2	.	.	CATSRDIGLRELFF	TGTGCCACCAGCAGAGATATAGGGCTGAGGGAGCTGTTTTTT
TRBV7-2	TRBJ1-1	many	.	CASSVGAPRWVAFF	TGTGCCAGCAGCGTGGGGGCCCCTCGCTGGGTGGCTTTCTTT
TRBV12-3/TRBV12-4	TRBJ1-6	.	.	CASSFGGTPLHF	TGTGCCAGCAGTTTCGGGGGAACACCCCTCCACTTT
TRBV27	TRBJ1-5	few	.	CASSLSGSNQPQHF	TGTGCCAGCAGTTTATCGGGGAGCAATCAGCCCCAGCATTTT
TRBV9	TRBJ1-3	once	.	CASSVGGGADGNTIYF	TGTGCCAGCAGCGTAGGCGGGGGCGCGGATGGAAACACCATATATTTT
TRBV6-5	TRBJ1-2	medium-sized	TRBD1	CASSWGQSSDGYTF	TGTGCCAGCAGTTGGGGACAGTCCTCAGATGGCTACACCTTC
TRBV4-1	TRBJ2-3	many	.	CASSPPGEDTQYF	TGCGCCAGCAGCCCCCCGGGGGAAGATACGCAGTATTTT
TRBV7-9	TRBJ2-1	.	TRBD1	CANRPTGDSYNEQFF	TGTGCCAACAGACCGACAGGGGATTCCTACAATGAGCAGTTCTTC
TRBV6-2/TRBV6-3	TRBJ2-5	.	.	CASSRPLQETQYF	TGTGCCAGCAGCCGACCACTCCAAGAGACCCAGTACTTC
TRBV7-6	TRBJ2-2	few	.	CASSYGPAGELFF	TGTGCCAGCAGCTATGGACCGGCCGGGGAGCTGTTTTTT
TRBV4-2	TRBJ2-2	.	.	CASSQNRVSAAGELFF	TGTGCCAGCAGCCAGAACAGGGTTTCGGCGGCCGGGGAGCTGTTTTTT
TRBV7-2	TRBJ2-3	.	.	CASSLVRGLTDTQYF	TGTGCCAGCAGCTTAGTACGGGGCCTCACAGATACGCAGTATTTT
TRBV7-2	TRBJ2-1	few	.	CASSSPVSSYNEQFF	TGTGCCAGCAGCTCCCCAGTAAGCTCCTACAATGAGCAGTTCTTC
TRBV4-3	TRBJ2-1	many	TRBD2	CASSQDTAGGYNEQFF	TGCGCCAGCAGCCAAGATACGGCCGGGGGGTACAATGAGCAGTTCTTC
TRBV6-1	TRBJ2-5	.	TRBD2	CASSSDRAGETQYF	TGTGCCAGCAGTTCCGACCGAGCGGGGGAGACCCAGTACTTC
TRBV7-9	TRBJ1-1	few	.	CASSERQASGTEAFF	TGTGCCAGCAGCGAACGACAGGCATCGGGCACTGAAGCTTTCTTT
TRBV19	TRBJ1-1	.	TRBD1	CASGTVEAVNTEAFF	TGTGCCAGCGGGACAGTAGAGGCTGTGAACACTGAAGCTTTCTTT
TRBV12-3/TRBV12-4	TRBJ1-5	few	TRBD1	CASSLSRDRGLMGRQPQHF	TGTGCCAGCAGTCTTTCCCGGGACAGGGGGCTTATGGGCCGTCAGCCCCAGCATTTT
TRBV7-9	TRBJ1-2	.	TRBD1	CASSIPGQGTSNYGYTF	TGTGCCAGCAGCATTCCGGGACAGGGGACCTCTAACTATGGCTACACCTTC
TRBV11-1	TRBJ2-7	many	.	CASSLDQHEQYF	TGTGCCAGCAGCTTGGACCAGCACGAGCAGTACTTC
TRBV28	TRBJ2-1	.	TRBD1	CASSPVGTGGRDEQFF	TGTGCCAGCAGTCCCGTCGGGACAGGGGGTCGGGATGAGCAGTTCTTC
TRBV5-6	TRBJ2-1	few	TRBD1	CASSSWTGDYNEQFF	TGTGCCAGCAGCTCCTGGACAGGGGACTACAATGAGCAGTTCTTC
TRBV7-8	TRBJ1-1	few	.	CASSLFKQKAFF	TGTGCCAGCAGCTTATTTAAACAGAAGGCTTTCTTT
TRBV13	TRBJ2-2	few	TRBD1	CASSHRWDRGTGELFF	TGTGCCAGCAGCCACCGGTGGGACAGGGGAACCGGGGAGCTGTTTTTT
TRBV20-1	TRBJ2-3	few	TRBD2	CSARDAGESTDTQYF	TGCAGTGCTAGAGACGCGGGGGAGAGCACAGATACGCAGTATTTT
TRBV7-2	TRBJ2-1	many	TRBD2	CASSSQSGGAAYEQFF	TGTGCCAGCAGTTCTCAAAGCGGGGGGGCAGCCTATGAGCAGTTCTTC
TRBV7-2	TRBJ1-2	few	TRBD1	CASSQHSDRGPFGGYTF	TGTGCCAGCAGCCAACACTCGGACAGGGGGCCCTTTGGTGGCTACACCTTC
TRBV7-6	TRBJ2-1	.	.	CASSSQGNEQFF	TGTGCCAGCAGCTCCCAAGGCAATGAGCAGTTCTTC
TRBV5-6	TRBJ1-1	many	TRBD1	CASSFYFDRDRDGNTEAFF	TGTGCCAGCAGCTTCTACTTTGACCGGGACAGGGACGGGAACACTGAAGCTTTCTTT
TRBV4-1	TRBJ1-2	few	.	CASSQDATPGNGYTF	TGCGCCAGCAGCCAAGACGCCACACCCGGGAATGGCTACACCTTC
TRBV10-3	TRBJ1-1	.	.	CAINGPQGEAFF	TGTGCCATCAACGGGCCCCAGGGTGAAGCTTTCTTT
TRBV9	TRBJ1-2	few	.	CASSVGTSGYTF	TGTGCCAGCAGCGTAGGGACAAGCGGCTACACCTTC
TRBV20-1	TRBJ2-7	few	.	CSAGAGREQYF	TGCAGTGCGGGGGCGGGCCGCGAGCAGTACTTC
TRBV7-4	TRBJ2-7	.	TRBD1	CASSLADRAYEQYF	TGTGCCAGCAGCTTAGCAGACAGGGCCTACGAGCAGTACTTC
TRBV7-2	TRBJ1-3	.	.	CASSLDARESGNTIYF	TGTGCCAGCAGCTTAGACGCTAGGGAGTCTGGAAACACCATATATTTT
TRBV7-9	TRBJ2-1	few	TRBD2	CASSGSGGHSYNEQFF	TGTGCCAGCAGCGGAAGCGGGGGGCACTCCTACAATGAGCAGTTCTTC
TRBV15	TRBJ2-1	few	TRBD1	CATSTLRQGYNEQFF	TGTGCCACCAGCACGCTCCGACAGGGCTACAATGAGCAGTTCTTC
TRBV7-2	TRBJ2-1	.	TRBD2	CASSLEGLAEMSSYNEQFF	TGTGCCAGCAGCTTGGAGGGACTAGCGGAGATGAGCTCCTACAATGAGCAGTTCTTC
TRBV4-2	TRBJ1-3	.	TRBD1	CASSGTHRDRTPVGGNTIYF	TGTGCCAGCAGCGGAACCCACCGGGACAGGACCCCTGTGGGCGGAAACACCATATATTTT
TRBV6-6	TRBJ2-3	medium-sized	.	CASSSGGPPYTQYF	TGTGCCAGCAGTTCGGGGGGCCCCCCTTATACGCAGTATTTT
TRBV13	TRBJ1-6	.	TRBD1	CASSLASDRAYNSPLHF	TGTGCCAGCAGCTTAGCCTCGGACAGGGCCTATAATTCACCCCTCCACTTT
TRBV7-9	TRBJ1-2	.	.	CASSFEGLGYTF	TGTGCCAGCAGCTTCGAGGGTCTTGGCTACACCTTC
TRBV19	TRBJ1-1	few	TRBD1	CASETGGSTEAFF	TGTGCCAGCGAAACAGGGGGAAGCACTGAAGCTTTCTTT
TRBV7-6	TRBJ2-1	.	.	CASSLTSWQVNNEQFF	TGTGCCAGCAGCTTAACGAGTTGGCAGGTCAACAATGAGCAGTTCTTC
TRBV12-3/TRBV12-4	TRBJ2-1	.	.	CASSFGTHDEQFF	TGTGCCAGCAGTTTTGGGACACACGATGAGCAGTTCTTC
TRBV4-3	TRBJ2-6	few	.	CASSQDMGVGANVLTF	TGCGCCAGCAGCCAAGATATGGGGGTTGGGGCCAACGTCCTGACTTTC